The clone carrying this T cell receptor beta chain showed up just a few times. Its target is unknown. The CDR3 extends over 14 amino acids. CDR1 DFQATT and CDR2 SNEGSKA come from the germline V gene (reference sequence). V was clipped by 0 bases and J by 3 bases; unmatched bases: 3. These data come from a study of T cells after yellow fever vaccination. Study at large: Libraries from low-cell-number fractions were prepared with the SMART-Seq v4 Ultra Low Input RNA kit. Whole-study results and caveats: It was the secondary response that reached its peak faster, day 5 versus 15, but it was weaker. Clonotypes shared by both compartments, CD4 and CD8, made up a small share.

In making TCR cDNA, 5'RACE template switching added a universal primer site and UMIs to it. TCRdb fed the 5' RACE reads into MiXCR, producing one record per CDR3 protein. The repertoire holds 400,000 to 650,000 distinct CDR3 sequences, roughly a fifth seen once, with about a sixth in the top ten. This TCR was sampled from a man in his late teens or twenties who received the YFV17D yellow fever vaccine. The chain couples TRBV20-1 to TRBJ2-7, with TRBD1 matching 9 bases. The sample consisted of PBMCs, taken less than 25 days after the first yellow fever vaccination. The CDR3 region is CSARDRDRVYEQYF. The CDR3 nucleotides are TGCAGTGCTAGAGATCGGGACAGGGTCTACGAGCAGTACTTC.